This T cell receptor beta chain originates from a study of metastatic and nonmetastatic thyroid tumors. Study in general: Repertoire data that came from the blood and tumor or nodule tissue of malignant and benign thyroid patients were compared.

In its sample, this clone was seen many times. Its matching antigen is unknown. The study, taken as a whole, reports: Reported TCR beta diversity, measured in blood and tumor, was significantly higher for malignant thyroid tumors than for benign nodules.

Thyroid surgery was preceded by no treatment in any patient. As originally analysed: For papillary thyroid cancer, a distant-metastasis classifier was constructed from CDR3 differences observed across clinicopathological groups. TCRdb reprocessed the PCR reads using MiXCR. V and J calls and clone size were set by TCRdb, not the authors. The sample shows about 21,000 clones, approximately 30% of them seen only once. The trim removed 3 bases at V and 4 bases at J, leaving 3 bases unmatched. The CDR3 spans 16 residues. Germline assignment: CDR1 MNHEY and CDR2 SVGAGI. The rearrangement joins TRBV6-5 to TRBJ2-3; 14 bases fit TRBD2. This sequence was found in a female donor with papillary thyroid cancer or a benign thyroid nodule (not recorded which). Some clones in this sample may be carry-over from other donors' samples. Sample: blood. CDR3 protein: CASSYGTSGGSDTQYF. CDR3 DNA: TGTGCCAGCAGTTATGGGACTAGCGGGGGTTCAGATACGCAGTATTTT.